This T cell receptor (beta chain) appears in the sequencing data of a study of blood T cell repertoires in COVID-19. At the level of the study: Sites across the United States, Italy and Spain contributed samples from acute and convalescent COVID-19.

This clone was observed a few times. Germline assignment: CDR1 MNHNY and CDR2 SVGAGI (reference sequence). This CDR3 is built from 15 residues. V was cut by 5 bases and J by 1 base, with 15 bases left in between. Sequenced by immunoSEQ multiplex PCR; TCRdb stores in-frame clones only, minus some. The top ten clones hold roughly 22% of a sample with some 77,000 clones, 81% of them seen once. The origin of this receptor is a woman in her seventies with acute or convalescent COVID-19. This chain joins TRBV6-6 and TRBJ2-7; D might be TRBD1 (5 bases). Sequencing input: peripheral blood. This chain's CDR3 is CASSPTAQESYEQYF. The CDR3 DNA follows: TGTGCCAGCAGTCCGACCGCACAGGAATCCTACGAGCAGTACTTC.